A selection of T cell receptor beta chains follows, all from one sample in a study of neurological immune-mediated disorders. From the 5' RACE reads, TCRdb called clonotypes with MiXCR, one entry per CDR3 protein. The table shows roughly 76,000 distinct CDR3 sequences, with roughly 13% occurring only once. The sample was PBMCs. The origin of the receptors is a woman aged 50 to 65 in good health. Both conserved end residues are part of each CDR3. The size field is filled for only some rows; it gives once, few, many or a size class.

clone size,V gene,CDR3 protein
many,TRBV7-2,CASSLDRVAGGLPQETQYF
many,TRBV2,CASRGQGGLNQPQHF
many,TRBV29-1,CSAGLAGGLGTQYF
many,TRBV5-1,CASSLTWRGGYNEQFF
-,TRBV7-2,CASSFPQQTQYF
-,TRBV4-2,CANSQELAGEIEQFF
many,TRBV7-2,CASSPPGRVPYEQYF
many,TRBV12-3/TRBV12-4,CASSSGPWYGYTF
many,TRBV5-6,CASSGWTSGTHYNEQFF
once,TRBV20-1,CSARGGTDLQPQHF
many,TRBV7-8,CASSLDSPYEQYF
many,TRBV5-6,CASSQGLAGVFEQFF
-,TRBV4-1,CASSQGWSGSATGELFF
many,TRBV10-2,CASTRGGTGQETQYF
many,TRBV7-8,CASSLAHQEQFF
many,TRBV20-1,CSARDPRQGENTEAFF
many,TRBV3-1,CASSRRLAGGADTQYF
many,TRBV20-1,CSARVGVQETQYF
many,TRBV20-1,CSASALGGGSYEQYF
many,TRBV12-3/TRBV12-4,CASHHRGVRNEQFF
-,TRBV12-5,CASGLGGTEAFF
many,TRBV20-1,CSASGRAHGELFF
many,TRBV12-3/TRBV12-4,CASSWSVGTLREQYF
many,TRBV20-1,CSARTGIEETQYF
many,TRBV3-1,CASSQGLRQGSNQPQHF
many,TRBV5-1,CASSSGTDSYEQYF
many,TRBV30,CASSKAGLFQRNTIYF
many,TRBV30,CAWSRGHYGYTF
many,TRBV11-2,CASSSNRGGGVYGYTF
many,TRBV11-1,CASSNPPRASGYYNEQFF
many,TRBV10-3,CAIKNAGGVDEQYF
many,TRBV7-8,CASSLGRGVTEAFF
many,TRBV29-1,CSVTGVGYGYTF
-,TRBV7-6,CASSSSGGDTETQYF
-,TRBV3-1,CASSPTGQIEQFF
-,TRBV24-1,CATKGAGFTDTQYF
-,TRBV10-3,CATRQGFEEAFF
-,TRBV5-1,CASSRDLSYHEQFF
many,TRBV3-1,CASSRRDNEAEAFF
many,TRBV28,CASRSFPGQGSYEQYF
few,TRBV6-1,CASSEMGDSPLHF
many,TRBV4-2,CASSQELAGGFETQYF
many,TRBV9,CASSVGTLFTGELFF
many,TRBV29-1,CTYRRDGNTEAFF
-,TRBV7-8,CASSLRQQPGTQYF